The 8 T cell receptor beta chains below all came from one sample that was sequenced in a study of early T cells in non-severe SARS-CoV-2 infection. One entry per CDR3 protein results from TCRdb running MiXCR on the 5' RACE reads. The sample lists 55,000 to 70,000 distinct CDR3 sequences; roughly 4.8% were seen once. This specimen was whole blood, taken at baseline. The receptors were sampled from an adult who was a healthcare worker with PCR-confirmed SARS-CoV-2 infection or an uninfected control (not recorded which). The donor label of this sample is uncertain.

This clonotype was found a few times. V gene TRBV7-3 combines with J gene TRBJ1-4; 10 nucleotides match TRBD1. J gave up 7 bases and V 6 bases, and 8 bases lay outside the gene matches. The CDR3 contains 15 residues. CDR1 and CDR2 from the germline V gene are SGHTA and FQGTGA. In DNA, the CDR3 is TGTGCCAGCAGTCCGGGACAGGGGCTAGGTGAAAAACTGTTTTTT. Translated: CASSPGQGLGEKLFF.

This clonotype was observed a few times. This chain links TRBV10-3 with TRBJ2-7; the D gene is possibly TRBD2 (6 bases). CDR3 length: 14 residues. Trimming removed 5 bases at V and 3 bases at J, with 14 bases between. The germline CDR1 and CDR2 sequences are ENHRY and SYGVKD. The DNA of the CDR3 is TGTGCCATCAGTCCCGGACCGGAGGGCTACGAGCAGTACTTC. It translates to CAISPGPEGYEQYF.

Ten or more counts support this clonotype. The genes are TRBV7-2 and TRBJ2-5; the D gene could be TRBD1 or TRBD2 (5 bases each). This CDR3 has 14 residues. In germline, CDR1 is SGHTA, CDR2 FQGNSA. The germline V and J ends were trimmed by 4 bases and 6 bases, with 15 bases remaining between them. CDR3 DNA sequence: TGTGCCAGCAGCTCGCCGGGACCCCAGAAGACCCAGTACTTC. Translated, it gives CASSSPGPQKTQYF.

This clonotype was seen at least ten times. For the CDR3, the DNA is TGTGCCAGCAGCTTCCGGGGGGGATCTCGCACAGATACGCAGTATTTT. Protein sequence: CASSFRGGSRTDTQYF. The chain couples TRBV11-2 to TRBJ2-3; the match to TRBD2 covers 8 bases. The CDR3 runs 16 residues. The junction had 6 bases not matched to a gene; V was cut back by 3 bases and J by 1 base. From germline, CDR1 is SGHAT and CDR2 FQNNGV.

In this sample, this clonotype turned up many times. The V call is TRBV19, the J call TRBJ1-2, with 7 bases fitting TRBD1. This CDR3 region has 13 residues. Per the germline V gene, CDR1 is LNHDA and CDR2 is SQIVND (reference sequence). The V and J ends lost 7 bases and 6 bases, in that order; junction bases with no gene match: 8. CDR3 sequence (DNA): TGTGCCAGTACCCCATGGACAGGTAATGGCTACACCTTC. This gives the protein CASTPWTGNGYTF.

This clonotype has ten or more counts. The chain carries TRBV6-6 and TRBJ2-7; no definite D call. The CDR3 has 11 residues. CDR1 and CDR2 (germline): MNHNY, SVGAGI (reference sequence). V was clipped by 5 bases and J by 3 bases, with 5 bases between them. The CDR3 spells CASSRSYEQYF. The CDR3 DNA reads TGTGCCAGCAGTCGTAGCTACGAGCAGTACTTC.

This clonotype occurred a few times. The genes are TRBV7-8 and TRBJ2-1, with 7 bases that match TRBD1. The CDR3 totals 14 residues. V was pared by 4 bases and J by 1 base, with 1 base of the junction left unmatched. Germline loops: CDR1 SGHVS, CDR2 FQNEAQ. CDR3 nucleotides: TGTGCCAGCAGCTGGACAGGTTCCTACAATGAGCAGTTCTTC. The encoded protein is CASSWTGSYNEQFF. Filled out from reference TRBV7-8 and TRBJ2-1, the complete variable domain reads GAGVSQSPRYKVAKRGQDVALRCDPISGHVSLFWYQQALGQGPEFLTYFQNEAQLDKSGLPSDRFFAERPEGSVSTLKIQRTQQEDSAVYLCASSWTGSYNEQFFGPGTRLTVL.

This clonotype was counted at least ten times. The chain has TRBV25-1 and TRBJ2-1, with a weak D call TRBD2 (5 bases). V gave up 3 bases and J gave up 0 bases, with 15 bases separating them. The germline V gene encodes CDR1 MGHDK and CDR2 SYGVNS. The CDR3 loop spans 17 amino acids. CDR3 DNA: TGTGCCAGCAGTGACCCCCTTCCGGGGAGCTCCTACAATGAGCAGTTCTTC. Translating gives CASSDPLPGSSYNEQFF.